One TCR beta chain is described in this entry. Its antigen is unidentified. The source of the sample is a study of long-term antiretroviral therapy in people with HIV. Study at large: When the earliest samples were collected, ART was typically delayed until CD4 counts fell. Study outcomes and limitations: Controls had broader CDR3 length ranges than HIV repertoires did. Pre-ART expanded TRB clones stayed dominant throughout, though often decreasing after ART.

CDR3 length equals 14 residues. Germline CDR1 SGHTA, CDR2 FQGNSA. Trimming removed 2 bases from V and 1 base from J, with 8 bases in between. Run at survey level, the immunoSEQ assay was version v3.0. Sequencing aimed at 40,000-50,000 T-cell genomes per sample. Assay: immunoSEQ multiplex PCR; the TCRdb copy retains only in-frame clones and omits some. The sample carries fewer than 30,000 clones, approximately 88% recorded once. This chain connects TRBV7-2 to TRBJ1-1; a weak D match, TRBD1 (6 bases). This TCR was sampled from a young man with HIV. The input for sequencing was unsorted PBMCs, taken approximately 2.9 years after starting antiretroviral therapy. CDR3 coding DNA: TGTGCCAGCAGCTTAAAACAGGGGAACACTGAAGCTTTCTTT. Amino acid sequence: CASSLKQGNTEAFF.